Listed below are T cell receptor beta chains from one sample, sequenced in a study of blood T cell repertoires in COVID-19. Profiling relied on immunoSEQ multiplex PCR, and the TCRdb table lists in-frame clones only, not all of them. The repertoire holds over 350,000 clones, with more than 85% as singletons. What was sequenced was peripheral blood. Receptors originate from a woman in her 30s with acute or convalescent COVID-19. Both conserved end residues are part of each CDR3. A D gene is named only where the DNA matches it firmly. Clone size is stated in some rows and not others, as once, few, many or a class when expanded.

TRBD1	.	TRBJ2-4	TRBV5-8	CASSHGQGAKNIQYF	TGTGCCAGCAGCCACGGACAGGGGGCCAAAAACATTCAGTACTTC
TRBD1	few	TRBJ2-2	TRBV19	CASSIEGQGAYTGELFF	TGTGCCAGTAGTATAGAGGGGCAGGGGGCATACACCGGGGAGCTGTTTTTT
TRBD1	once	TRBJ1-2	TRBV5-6	CASSLGQGGSYGYTF	TGTGCCAGCAGCTTGGGTCAGGGGGGCAGCTATGGCTACACCTTC
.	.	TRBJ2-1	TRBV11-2	CASSSQYNEQFF	TGTGCCAGCAGCTCTCAGTACAATGAGCAGTTCTTC
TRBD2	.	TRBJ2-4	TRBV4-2	CASSQVPTPSGPGGENIQYF	TGTGCCAGCAGCCAAGTCCCTACCCCTTCGGGACCGGGGGGAGAAAACATTCAGTACTTC
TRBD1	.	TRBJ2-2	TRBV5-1	CASSLGDRANTGELFF	TGCGCCAGCAGCTTGGGGGACAGAGCGAACACCGGGGAGCTGTTTTTT
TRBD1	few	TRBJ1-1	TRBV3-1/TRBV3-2	CASSPRDREATEAFF	TGTGCCAGCAGCCCCCGGGACAGGGAGGCCACTGAAGCTTTCTTT
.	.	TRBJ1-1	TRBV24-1	CATSDLRRGEAFF	TGTGCCACCAGTGATTTGCGACGGGGTGAAGCTTTCTTT
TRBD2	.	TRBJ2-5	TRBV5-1	CASTLSGGAGVETQYF	TGCGCCAGCACTCTTAGCGGGGGGGCCGGTGTTGAGACCCAGTACTTC
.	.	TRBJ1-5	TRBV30	CAWTEDRNQPQHF	TGTGCCTGGACGGAGGACAGAAATCAGCCCCAGCATTTT
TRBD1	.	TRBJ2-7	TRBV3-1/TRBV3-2	CASSHGTGGDYEQYF	TGTGCCAGCAGTCACGGGACAGGGGGCGACTACGAGCAGTACTTC
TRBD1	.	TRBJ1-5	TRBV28	CASSLIGMGQGSQPQHF	TGTGCCAGCAGTTTAATAGGAATGGGACAGGGTAGTCAGCCCCAGCATTTT
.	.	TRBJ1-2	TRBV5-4	CASSSSRVDGYTF	TGTGCCAGCAGCTCTAGTCGGGTAGACGGCTACACCTTC
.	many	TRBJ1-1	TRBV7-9	CASSSSTVNTEAFF	TGTGCCAGCAGCTCATCCACAGTGAACACTGAAGCTTTCTTT